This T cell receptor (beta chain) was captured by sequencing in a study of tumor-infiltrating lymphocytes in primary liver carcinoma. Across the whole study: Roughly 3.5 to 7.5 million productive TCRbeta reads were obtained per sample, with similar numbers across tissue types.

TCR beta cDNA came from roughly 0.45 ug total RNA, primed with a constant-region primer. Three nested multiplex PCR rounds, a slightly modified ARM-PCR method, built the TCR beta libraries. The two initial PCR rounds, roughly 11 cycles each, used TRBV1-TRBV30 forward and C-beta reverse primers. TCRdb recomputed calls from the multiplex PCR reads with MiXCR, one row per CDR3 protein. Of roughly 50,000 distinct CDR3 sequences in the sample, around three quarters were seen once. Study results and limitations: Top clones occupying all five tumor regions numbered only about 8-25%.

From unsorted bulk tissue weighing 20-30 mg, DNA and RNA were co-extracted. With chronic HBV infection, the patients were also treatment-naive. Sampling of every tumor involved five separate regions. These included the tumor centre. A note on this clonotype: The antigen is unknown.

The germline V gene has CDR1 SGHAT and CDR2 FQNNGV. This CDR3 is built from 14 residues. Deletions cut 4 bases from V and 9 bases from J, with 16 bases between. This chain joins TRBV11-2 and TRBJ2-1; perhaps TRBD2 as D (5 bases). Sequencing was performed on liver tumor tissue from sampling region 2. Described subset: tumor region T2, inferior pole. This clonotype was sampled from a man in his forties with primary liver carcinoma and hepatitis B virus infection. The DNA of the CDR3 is TGTGCCAGCAGCTCCGCCGCAGGAGGTAGTGAGCAGTTCTTC. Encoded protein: CASSSAAGGSEQFF.